The clone carrying this T cell receptor beta chain was seen more than once but under ten times. The data were taken from a study of cytomegalovirus exposure and HLA in healthy donors. The CDR3 length is 17 residues. Trimming cost V 5 bases and J 0 bases; bases outside gene matches: 10. CDR1 is SGHTA and CDR2 is FQGTGA in the germline V gene. PCR used 60 Vbeta primers and 13 Jbeta primers. This table comes from immunoSEQ multiplex PCR, and its TCRdb copy is limited to in-frame clones, with some not included. The sample comprises roughly 130,000 clones, around 8.5% of which are singletons, and 4.5% to 6% rests with the top ten.

The origin of this receptor is a middle-aged man in good health and CMV-seronegative. Material for sequencing was PBMCs. This chain links TRBV7-3 with TRBJ1-1; 9 positions agree with TRBD1. The CDR3 region has the DNA TGTGCCAGCAGCATCACCGGGACAGGGTTGATGAACACTGAAGCTTTCTTT. This codes for CASSITGTGLMNTEAFF.